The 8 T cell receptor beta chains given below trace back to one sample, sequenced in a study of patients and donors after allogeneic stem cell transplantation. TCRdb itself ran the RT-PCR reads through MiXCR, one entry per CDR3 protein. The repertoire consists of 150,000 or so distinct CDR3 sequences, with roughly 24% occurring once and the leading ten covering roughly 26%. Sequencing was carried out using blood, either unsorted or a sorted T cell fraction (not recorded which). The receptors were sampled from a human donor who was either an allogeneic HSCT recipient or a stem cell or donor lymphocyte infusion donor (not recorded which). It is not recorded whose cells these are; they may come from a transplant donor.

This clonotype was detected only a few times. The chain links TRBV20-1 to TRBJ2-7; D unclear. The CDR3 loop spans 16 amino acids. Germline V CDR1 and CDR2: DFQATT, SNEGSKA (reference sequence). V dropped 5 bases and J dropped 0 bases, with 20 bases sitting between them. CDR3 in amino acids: CSAYTAGLGHSYEQYF. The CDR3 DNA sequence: TGCAGTGCTTACACCGCCGGGTTAGGGCACTCCTACGAGCAGTACTTC.

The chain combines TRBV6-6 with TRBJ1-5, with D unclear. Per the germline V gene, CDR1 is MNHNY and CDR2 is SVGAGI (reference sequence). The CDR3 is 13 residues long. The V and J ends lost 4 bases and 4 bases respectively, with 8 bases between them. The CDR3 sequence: CASSSQRNQPQHF. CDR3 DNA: TGTGCCAGCAGTTCCCAGAGGAATCAGCCCCAGCATTTT.

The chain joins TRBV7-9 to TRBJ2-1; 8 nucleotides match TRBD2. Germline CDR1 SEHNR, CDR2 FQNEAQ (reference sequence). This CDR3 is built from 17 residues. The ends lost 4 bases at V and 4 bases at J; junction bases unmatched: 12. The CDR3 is CASSSPLLAGLYNEQFF. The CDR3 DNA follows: TGTGCCAGCAGCTCCCCCCTTTTAGCGGGATTATACAATGAGCAGTTCTTC.

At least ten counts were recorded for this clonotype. This CDR3 reads CASTRTGGSYGYTF. In nucleotides, the CDR3 is TGTGCCAGCACCCGGACAGGGGGTAGCTATGGCTACACCTTC. The chain recombines TRBV12-3 or TRBV12-4 with TRBJ1-2, with 10 nucleotides matching TRBD1. The CDR3 extends over 14 amino acids. V lost 7 bases and J lost 4; bases outside the gene matches: 6.

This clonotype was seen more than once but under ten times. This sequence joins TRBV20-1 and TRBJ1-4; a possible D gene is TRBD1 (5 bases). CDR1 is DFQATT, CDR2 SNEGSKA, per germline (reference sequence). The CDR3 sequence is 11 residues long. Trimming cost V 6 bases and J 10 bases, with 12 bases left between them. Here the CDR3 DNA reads TGCAGTGCCAGCCCCGGGGGAAAACTGTTTTTT. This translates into CSASPGGKLFF.

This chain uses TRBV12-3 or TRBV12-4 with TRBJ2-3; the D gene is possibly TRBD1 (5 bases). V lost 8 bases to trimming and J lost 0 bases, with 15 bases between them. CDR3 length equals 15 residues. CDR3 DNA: TGTGCCAGCGGAACTGGGGCACTTAGCACAGATACGCAGTATTTT. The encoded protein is CASGTGALSTDTQYF.

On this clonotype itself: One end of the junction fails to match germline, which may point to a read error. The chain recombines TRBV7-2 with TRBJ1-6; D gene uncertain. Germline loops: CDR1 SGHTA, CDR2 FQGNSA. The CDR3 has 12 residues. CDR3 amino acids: CASSYPGAQLTF. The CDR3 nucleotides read TGTGCCAGCAGCTATCCCGGAGCACAACTGACCTTT.

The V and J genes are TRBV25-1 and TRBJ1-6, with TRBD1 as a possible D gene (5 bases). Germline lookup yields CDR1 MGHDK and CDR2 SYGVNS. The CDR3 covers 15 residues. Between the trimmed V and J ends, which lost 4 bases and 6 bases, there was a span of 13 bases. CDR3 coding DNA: TGTGCCAGCAGTGCGAACAGGTGGCTTAATTCACCCCTCCACTTT. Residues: CASSANRWLNSPLHF.